The 18 T cell receptor beta chains below were found in one sample sequenced in a study of cytomegalovirus exposure and HLA in healthy donors. The PCR employed 60 Vbeta primers together with 13 Jbeta primers. Profiling relied on immunoSEQ multiplex PCR, and the TCRdb table lists in-frame clones only, not all of them. The table records under 200,000 clones, 9.5% to 15% of them present only once. The source material was PBMCs. All receptors come from a man in his fifties in good health and CMV-seropositive.

This clone was found a few times. The rearrangement uses TRBV27 and TRBJ1-6; D remains ambiguous. V gave up 5 bases and J gave up 10 bases, with 12 bases separating them. Looked up from germline, CDR1 is MNHEY and CDR2 is SMNVEV (reference sequence). The CDR3 loop spans 13 amino acids. CDR3 nucleotides: TGTGCCAGCAGTCCCCCCTCCCTCTCACCCCTCCACTTT. Its translation is CASSPPSLSPLHF.

The sample holds a few counts of this clone. The V and J genes are TRBV19 and TRBJ1-5; 8 bases line up with TRBD1. Trimming at V came to 6 bases and at J to 5 bases, leaving 9 bases not matched to a gene. Germline V CDR1 and CDR2: LNHDA, SQIVND (reference sequence). The CDR3 has 15 amino acids. The CDR3 region is CASSRGRGRDQPQHF. CDR3 DNA sequence: TGTGCCAGTAGCCGGGGCAGGGGGCGAGATCAGCCCCAGCATTTT.

This clone was found a few times. This chain connects TRBV7-2 to TRBJ1-2, with TRBD1 matching 7 bases. Per the germline V gene, CDR1 is SGHTA and CDR2 is FQGNSA. The CDR3 loop spans 13 amino acids. V shed 4 bases, J shed 5 bases, and the junction held 4 bases outside the gene matches. CDR3 region: CASSYDRVYGYTF. CDR3 bases: TGTGCCAGCAGCTACGACAGGGTATATGGCTACACCTTC.

This clone came up a few times. The chain is built from TRBV2 and TRBJ1-1, with D hard to call. CDR3 size: 13 residues. Germline CDR1 reads SNHLY; CDR2 reads FYNNEI. V lost 0 bases and J 9 bases, leaving 11 bases between the germline ends. CDR3 bases: TGTGCCAGCAGTGAAGCGTTACTCTCCAAAGCTTTCTTT. Residues: CASSEALLSKAFF. The full variable domain, in which reference TRBV2 and TRBJ1-1 provide the parts outside the CDR3, is EPEVTQTPSHQVTQMGQEVILRCVPISNHLYFYWYRQILGQKVEFLVSFYNNEISEKSEIFDDQFSVERPDGSNFTLKIRSTKLEDSAMYFCASSEALLSKAFFGQGTRLTVV.

This chain connects TRBV5-6 to TRBJ1-3, with TRBD1 matching over 7 bases. This CDR3 comprises 14 residues. The V gene's germline CDR1 is SGHDT and CDR2 YYEEEE. V lost 4 bases to trimming and J lost 3 bases; unmatched junction nucleotides: 4. The CDR3 sequence is CASSQQGRGNTIYF. CDR3 nucleotide sequence: TGTGCCAGCAGCCAACAGGGGCGTGGAAACACCATATATTTT.

This chain's CDR3 is CASQTGLNEKLFF. CDR3 in DNA: TGCGCCAGTCAGACAGGGCTTAATGAAAAACTGTTTTTT. This chain connects TRBV5-1 to TRBJ1-4, with TRBD1 identical over 7 bases. The germline V gene encodes CDR1 SGHRS and CDR2 YFSETQ. This CDR3 is built from 13 residues. V shed 8 bases, J shed 4 bases, and the junction held 5 bases outside the gene matches. The variable domain in full, completed from reference TRBV5-1 and TRBJ1-4, reads KAGVTQTPRYLIKTRGQQVTLSCSPISGHRSVSWYQQTPGQGLQFLFEYFSETQRNKGNFPGRFSGRQFSNSRSEMNVSTLELGDSALYLCASQTGLNEKLFFGSGTQLSVL.

This clone was observed a handful of times. The J gene is TRBJ1-2, the V gene TRBV28; D perhaps matches TRBD1 (6 bases). CDR3 size: 15 residues. Germline CDR1 reads MDHEN; CDR2 reads SYDVKM. The germline V and J ends were trimmed by 3 bases and 6 bases, with 17 bases remaining between them. CDR3 coding DNA: TGTGCCAGCAGTTTGTGGGGGCGCTTTAATGATGGCTACACCTTC. Amino acid sequence: CASSLWGRFNDGYTF.

The chain carries TRBV19 and TRBJ2-2; 9 bases are shared with TRBD1. Germline-derived CDR1 and CDR2 are LNHDA and SQIVND (reference sequence). The length of the CDR3 is 15 residues. Trimming removed 7 bases from V and 7 bases from J; junction bases left unmatched: 10. CDR3 region: CASTPGQGWDGELFF. CDR3 bases: TGTGCCAGTACCCCAGGACAGGGGTGGGACGGGGAGCTGTTTTTT.

This clone was counted a few times. The rearrangement uses TRBV5-4 and TRBJ1-2; 7 bases map to TRBD1. Trimming cost V 4 bases and J 4 bases; bases outside gene matches: 4. Germline-derived CDR1 and CDR2 are SGHNT and YYREEE (reference sequence). The CDR3 extends over 13 amino acids. The CDR3 spells CASSRDSLYGYTF. The CDR3 nucleotides read TGTGCCAGCAGCCGGGACAGTCTCTATGGCTACACCTTC.

A few counts support this clone. This chain joins TRBV28 and TRBJ2-2; D gene ambiguous. Germline V gene data show CDR1 as MDHEN and CDR2 as SYDVKM. The CDR3 loop spans 16 amino acids. V was clipped by 2 bases and J by 4 bases, with 14 bases between them. Written as DNA, the CDR3 is TGTGCCAGCAGTTTAAGTCTAGAGGTAAGCACCGGGGAGCTGTTTTTT. Its translation: CASSLSLEVSTGELFF.

The chain uses TRBV19 and TRBJ2-1, with D possibly being TRBD2 (5 bases). This CDR3 comprises 14 residues. The germline V gene encodes CDR1 LNHDA and CDR2 SQIVND (reference sequence). Between the trimmed V and J ends, which lost 3 bases and 5 bases, there was a span of 11 bases. The CDR3 sequence: CASSMTIVDNEQFF. CDR3 nucleotide sequence: TGTGCCAGTAGTATGACTATTGTGGACAATGAGCAGTTCTTC.

This clone was seen a handful of times. The CDR3 region has the DNA TGCGCCAGCAGCCAAGGGACAGAAGAAGCTTTCTTT. Protein product: CASSQGTEEAFF. The V call is TRBV4-1, the J call TRBJ1-1, with D tentatively TRBD1 (6 bases). The CDR3 extends over 12 amino acids. Trimming took off 1 base at V and 8 bases at J, with 8 bases between the two ends. Germline-derived CDR1 and CDR2 are MGHRA and YSYEKL.

This clone was picked up a small number of times. This sequence joins TRBV6-5 and TRBJ1-1; D is ambiguous. The CDR3 spans 13 residues. Trimming removed 6 bases from V and 4 bases from J, with 12 bases in between. The germline V gene has CDR1 MNHEY and CDR2 SVGAGI. CDR3 loop: CASRSPPSTEAFF. CDR3 nucleotide sequence: TGTGCCAGCAGATCTCCGCCGAGCACTGAAGCTTTCTTT.

This rearrangement joins TRBV30 to TRBJ2-1; 9 bases align to TRBD1. From germline, CDR1 is GTSNPN and CDR2 SVGIG (reference sequence). Unmatched junction bases numbered 6, after V lost 8 bases and J lost 4 bases. The CDR3 sequence is 13 residues long. In nucleotides, the CDR3 is TGTGCCAGCCGGGACAGGGCGTACAATGAGCAGTTCTTC. It encodes CASRDRAYNEQFF.

This clone was seen a handful of times. The chain uses TRBV11-2 and TRBJ1-2, with 7 bases lining up with TRBD1. This CDR3 contains 12 residues. J lost 6 bases, V lost 6 bases, and 4 bases had no gene match. The germline V gene encodes CDR1 SGHAT and CDR2 FQNNGV. The CDR3 sequence: CASSIQGHGYTF. CDR3 nucleotide sequence: TGTGCCAGCAGTATACAGGGGCATGGCTACACCTTC. Filled out from reference TRBV11-2 and TRBJ1-2, the complete variable domain reads EAGVAQSPRYKIIEKRQSVAFWCNPISGHATLYWYQQILGQGPKLLIQFQNNGVVDDSQLPKDRFSAERLKGVDSTLKIQPAKLEDSAVYLCASSIQGHGYTFGSGTRLTVV.

V is TRBV7-2 and J is TRBJ2-2, with D perhaps TRBD2 (5 bases). V lost 5 bases, J lost 5 bases, and 12 bases lay in between. Per germline, CDR1 SGHTA and CDR2 FQGNSA. CDR3 length: 14 amino acids. CDR3 amino acids: CASSPTRVTGELFF. CDR3 in DNA: TGTGCCAGCAGCCCCACGAGGGTAACCGGGGAGCTGTTTTTT.

This clone was detected a few times. The chain combines TRBV29-1 with TRBJ1-2; D is undetermined. The CDR3 consists of 11 residues. Per germline, CDR1 SQVTM and CDR2 ANQGSEA. The V end was cut by 3 bases, the J end by 8 bases, with 10 bases between. In DNA, the CDR3 is TGCAGCGTTGAGTCCAATGAGGGCTACACCTTC. Translated, it gives CSVESNEGYTF.

J is TRBJ1-2 and V is TRBV9; unclear D gene. Germline CDR1 and CDR2: SGDLS and YYNGEE. The CDR3 runs 14 residues. The germline V and J ends were trimmed by 6 bases and 2 bases, with 14 bases remaining between them. CDR3 nucleotide sequence: TGTGCCAGCACCAGAAGCCAGGCGAACTATGGCTACACCTTC. Its translation is CASTRSQANYGYTF.